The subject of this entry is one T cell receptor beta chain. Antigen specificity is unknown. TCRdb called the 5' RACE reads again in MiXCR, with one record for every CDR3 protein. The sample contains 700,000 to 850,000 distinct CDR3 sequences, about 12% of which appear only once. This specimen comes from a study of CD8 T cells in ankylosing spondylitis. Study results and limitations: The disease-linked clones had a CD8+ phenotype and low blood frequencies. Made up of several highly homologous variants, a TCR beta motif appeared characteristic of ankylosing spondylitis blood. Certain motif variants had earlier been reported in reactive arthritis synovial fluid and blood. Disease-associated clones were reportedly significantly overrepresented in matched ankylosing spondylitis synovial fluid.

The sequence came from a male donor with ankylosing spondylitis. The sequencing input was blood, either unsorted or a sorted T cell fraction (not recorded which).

The CDR3 spells CASSLASREYEQYF. CDR3 DNA: TGTGCCAGCAGCTTAGCCTCCAGGGAATACGAGCAGTACTTC. The J gene is TRBJ2-7, the V gene TRBV7-9, with D possibly TRBD1 on 5 matching bases. The germline gives CDR1 SEHNR, CDR2 FQNEAQ (reference sequence). V shed 0 bases and J shed 4 bases, with 10 bases lying between them. This CDR3 spans 14 amino acids.